The present TCR beta chain was sequenced within a study of blood T cell repertoires in COVID-19. Assay: immunoSEQ multiplex PCR; the TCRdb copy retains only in-frame clones and omits some. Of around 230,000 clones listed, approximately 89% are singletons. This CDR3 contains 13 residues. Germline V gene data show CDR1 as SGHRS and CDR2 as YFSETQ. Trimming removed 3 bases at V and 1 base at J, with 6 bases between. Participants' reported clinical history set cohort assignment. The material sequenced was PBMCs or T cells enriched from blood (not recorded which). This clonotype was obtained from a woman in her 40s with acute COVID-19. The V call is TRBV5-1, the J call TRBJ2-3; no clear D. The chain's CDR3 is CASSYRGTDTQYF. In DNA, the CDR3 is TGCGCCAGCAGCTACCGAGGCACAGATACGCAGTATTTT. The complete variable domain, with remaining parts taken from reference TRBV5-1 and TRBJ2-3, reads KAGVTQTPRYLIKTRGQQVTLSCSPISGHRSVSWYQQTPGQGLQFLFEYFSETQRNKGNFPGRFSGRQFSNSRSEMNVSTLELGDSALYLCASSYRGTDTQYFGPGTRLTVL.